This entry is about one T cell receptor beta chain. The data were obtained in a study of blood T cell repertoires in COVID-19. About the study: There were acute and convalescent COVID-19 samples, and they came from the United States, Italy and Spain. Nucleic acid was either cDNA or gDNA, and it came from T cells, B-cell-depleted T cells, or PBMCs.

Original processing notes: Amplification of reference gene primers was used by the study to estimate nucleated cell counts. Method: immunoSEQ multiplex PCR; TCRdb's copy keeps in-frame clones and lacks some. That table gives V, J and clone size, and the DNA gave D and trimming. The data hold some 200,000 clones, with approximately 90% observed a single time. The V segment lost 6 bases and the J segment 2 bases; nucleotides outside the gene matches: 7. This CDR3 is built from 14 residues. The V gene's germline CDR1 is SGHKS and CDR2 YYEKEE (reference sequence). This chain links TRBV5-5 with TRBJ2-7, with 8 bases identical to TRBD2. This receptor was taken from an elderly man with acute or convalescent COVID-19. Sequenced material: peripheral blood. CDR3 nucleotides: TGTGCCAGCACCTGGCCGGGAGGGCCCTACGAGCAGTACTTC. Translating it yields CASTWPGGPYEQYF. The full variable domain, completed using reference TRBV5-5 and TRBJ2-7, is DAGVTQSPTHLIKTRGQQVTLRCSPISGHKSVSWYQQVLGQGPQFIFQYYEKEERGRGNFPDRFSARQFPNYSSELNVNALLLGDSALYLCASTWPGGPYEQYFGPGTRLTVT.